This note documents a single TCR beta chain sequence. Its antigen target is currently unknown. No base-level quality is on record; no much larger clone is a single base apart. RNA was extracted using the RNeasy kit, and roughly 0.45 to 1 microgram was reverse transcribed with random hexamers. The immunoSEQ multiplex PCR assay, covering 54 Vbeta and 13 Jbeta segments, was used to amplify TCR beta CDR3 regions. PCR amplification bias was corrected by using a synthetic template baseline for primer optimization and computational correction. The original methods were these. Reads were annotated to V, D and J genes according to IMGT and were analyzed with immunoSEQ Analyzer, with only productive sequences retained. Clonality was calculated as one minus the Shannon entropy normalized by log2 of the number of productive unique sequences. Public and private clones were assessed among the 100 most prevalent clones of each patient and control. A clone was defined as Susac-specific if it was absent from the healthy and MS cohorts, from 1052 published viral clones and from other ImmuneACCESS disease sequences. The raw public reads went through TCRdb reprocessing: fastp at Q25, MiXCR clone calling, in-frame beta chains kept. Rows with a matching CDR3 protein are joined into one entry that keeps the most common DNA and genes. These V and J calls originate from TCRdb's pipeline instead of the authors' own analysis. For this sample the table gives more than 55,000 distinct CDR3 sequences, of which about 95% were detected only once. Jointly, the top ten make up roughly 0.25% of the sample.

High-throughput TCR beta sequencing profiled peripheral blood CD8+ and CD4+ T cells from healthy donors, Susac syndrome patients and multiple sclerosis patients. Healthy donors were age- and sex-matched controls. Bulk CD8+ and CD4+ T cells were purified by magnetic negative isolation, while CD8+ TEMRA cells were enriched using FACS. Blood was drawn into EDTA tubes, processed within 24 hours, and PBMCs were isolated by density gradient centrifugation. PBMCs intended for TCR sequencing were cryopreserved in liquid nitrogen and thawed later in a water bath at 37 degrees C. The sorted or isolated CD4+, CD8+ and CD8+ TEMRA cells reached a purity of at least 90%. The sample originates from a study of CD8 T cells in Susac syndrome (dated by TCRdb to between 2018 and 2021). Looking at the study overall: The study used repertoire sequencing to test whether antigen drove CD8+ T cell activation and differentiation in Susac syndrome. The clonality of the CD8+ T cell repertoire was compared across 12 healthy donors, some 14 Susac syndrome patients and 15 multiple sclerosis patients.

V is trimmed back by 7 bases and J by 0 bases, and the junction contains 7 bases that no gene match accounts for. CDR1 and CDR2 are read off the germline V gene (reference sequence) as LNHDA and SQIVND. Counted from cysteine to phenylalanine, this CDR3 has 16 amino acids. Only the CDR3 DNA stays, 48 bases, in frame from base 1. On the study overall, not on this receptor specifically: The study acknowledged that relatively few individuals were included in the TCR sequencing and HLA analysis.

The sample comprised CD8+ T cells from PBMCs. The receptor was derived from a human donor in good health. The sequence is built from TRBV19 and TRBJ1-5; TRBD1 agrees with 9 junctional bases. At the DNA level, the sequence is TGTGCCAGTAAGGGACAGGGAAGTTTTAGCAATCAGCCCCAGCATTTT. The resulting protein is CASKGQGSFSNQPQHF.